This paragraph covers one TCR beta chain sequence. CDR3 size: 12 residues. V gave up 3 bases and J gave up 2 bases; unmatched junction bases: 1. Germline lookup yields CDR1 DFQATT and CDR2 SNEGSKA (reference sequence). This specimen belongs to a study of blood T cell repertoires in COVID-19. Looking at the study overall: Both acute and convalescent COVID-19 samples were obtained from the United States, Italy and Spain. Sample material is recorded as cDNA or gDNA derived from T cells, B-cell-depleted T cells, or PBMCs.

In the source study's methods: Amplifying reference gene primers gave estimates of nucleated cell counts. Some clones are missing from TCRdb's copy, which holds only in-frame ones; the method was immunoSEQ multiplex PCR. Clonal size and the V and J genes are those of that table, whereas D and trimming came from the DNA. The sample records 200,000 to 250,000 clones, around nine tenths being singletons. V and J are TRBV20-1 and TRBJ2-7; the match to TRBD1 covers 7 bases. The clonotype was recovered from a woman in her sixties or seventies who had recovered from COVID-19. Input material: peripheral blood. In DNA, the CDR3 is TGCAGTGCTAGTGACAGGGCCTACGAGCAGTACTTC. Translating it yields CSASDRAYEQYF.